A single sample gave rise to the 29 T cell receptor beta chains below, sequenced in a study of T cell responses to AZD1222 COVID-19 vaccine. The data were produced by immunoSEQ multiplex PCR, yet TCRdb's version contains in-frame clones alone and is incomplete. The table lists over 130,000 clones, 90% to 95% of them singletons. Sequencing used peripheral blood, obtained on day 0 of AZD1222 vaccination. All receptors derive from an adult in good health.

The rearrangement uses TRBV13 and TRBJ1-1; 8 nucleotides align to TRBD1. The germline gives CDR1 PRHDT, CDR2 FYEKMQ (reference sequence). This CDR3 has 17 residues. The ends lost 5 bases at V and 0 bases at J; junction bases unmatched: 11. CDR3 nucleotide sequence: TGTGCCAGCAGCCCGAAAGACAGGGGCAGCATGAACACTGAAGCTTTCTTT. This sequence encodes CASSPKDRGSMNTEAFF. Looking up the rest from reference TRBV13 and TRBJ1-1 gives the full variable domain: AAGVIQSPRHLIKEKRETATLKCYPIPRHDTVYWYQQGPGQDPQFLISFYEKMQSDKGSIPDRFSAQQFSDYHSELNMSSLELGDSALYFCASSPKDRGSMNTEAFFGQGTRLTVV.

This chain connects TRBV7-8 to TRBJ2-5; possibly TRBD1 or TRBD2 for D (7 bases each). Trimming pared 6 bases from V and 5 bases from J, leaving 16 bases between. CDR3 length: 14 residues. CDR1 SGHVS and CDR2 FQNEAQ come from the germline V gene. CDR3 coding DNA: TGTGCCAGCAGGCGAACAGGGGAGGGGGAGACCCAGTACTTC. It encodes CASRRTGEGETQYF.

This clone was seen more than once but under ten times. CDR3 sequence (DNA): TGTGCCAGTAGTGGACAGGTATCACTCAATGAAAAACTGTTTTTT. This sequence encodes CASSGQVSLNEKLFF. This chain connects TRBV19 to TRBJ1-4, with 7 nucleotides matching TRBD1. J was trimmed by 5 bases and V by 5 bases; bases with no gene match: 8. CDR3 length: 15 amino acids. The germline CDR1 and CDR2 sequences are LNHDA and SQIVND (reference sequence).

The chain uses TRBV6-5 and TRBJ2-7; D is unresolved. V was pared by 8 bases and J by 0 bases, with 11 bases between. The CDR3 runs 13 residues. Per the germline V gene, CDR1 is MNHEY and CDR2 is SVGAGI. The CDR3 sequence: CASGQVSSYEQYV. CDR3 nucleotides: TGTGCCAGCGGGCAGGTCTCCTCCTACGAGCAGTACGTC.

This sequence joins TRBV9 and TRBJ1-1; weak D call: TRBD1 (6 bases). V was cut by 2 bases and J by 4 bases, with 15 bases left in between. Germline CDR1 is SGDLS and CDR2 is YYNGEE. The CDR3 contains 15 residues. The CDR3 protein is CASSVGNRDSTEAFF. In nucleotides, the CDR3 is TGTGCCAGCAGCGTGGGGAACAGGGACTCCACTGAAGCTTTCTTT.

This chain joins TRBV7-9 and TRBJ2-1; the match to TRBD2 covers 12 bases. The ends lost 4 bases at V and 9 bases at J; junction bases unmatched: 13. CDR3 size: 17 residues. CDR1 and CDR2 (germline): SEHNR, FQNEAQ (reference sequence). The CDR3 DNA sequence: TGTGCCAGCAGCTCTTTACTAGCGGGAGGTCCTCAGGGTGAGCAGTTCTTC. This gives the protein CASSSLLAGGPQGEQFF. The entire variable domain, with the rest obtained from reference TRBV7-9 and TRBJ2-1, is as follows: DTGVSQNPRHKITKRGQNVTFRCDPISEHNRLYWYRQTLGQGPEFLTYFQNEAQLEKSRLLSDRFSAERPKGSFSTLEIQRTEQGDSAMYLCASSSLLAGGPQGEQFFGPGTRLTVL.

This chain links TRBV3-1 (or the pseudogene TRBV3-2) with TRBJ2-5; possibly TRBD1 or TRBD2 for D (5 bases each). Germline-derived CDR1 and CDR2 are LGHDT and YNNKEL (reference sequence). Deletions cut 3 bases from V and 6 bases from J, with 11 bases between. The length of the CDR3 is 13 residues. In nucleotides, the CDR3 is TGTGCCAGCAGCCATCGGGGCGGAAAGACCCAGTACTTC. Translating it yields CASSHRGGKTQYF.

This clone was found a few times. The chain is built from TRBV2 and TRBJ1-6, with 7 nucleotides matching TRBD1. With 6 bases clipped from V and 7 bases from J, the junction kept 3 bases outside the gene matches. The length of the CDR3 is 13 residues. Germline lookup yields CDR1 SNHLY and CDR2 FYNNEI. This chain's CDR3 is CASRTGPNSPLHF. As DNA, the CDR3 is TGTGCCAGCAGGACAGGGCCCAATTCACCCCTCCACTTT.

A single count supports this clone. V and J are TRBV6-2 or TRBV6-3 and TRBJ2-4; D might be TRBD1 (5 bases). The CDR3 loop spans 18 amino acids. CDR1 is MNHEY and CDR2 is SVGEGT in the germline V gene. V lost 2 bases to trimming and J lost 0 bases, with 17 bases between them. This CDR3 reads CASSYLITDSLAKNIQYF. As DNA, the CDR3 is TGTGCCAGCAGTTACCTTATAACAGACAGCTTAGCCAAAAACATTCAGTACTTC.

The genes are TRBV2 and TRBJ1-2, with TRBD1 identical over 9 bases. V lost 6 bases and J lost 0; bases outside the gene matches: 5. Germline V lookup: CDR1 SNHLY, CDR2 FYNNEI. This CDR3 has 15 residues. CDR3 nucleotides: TGTGCCAGCAGCCCGGGACAGGGAGCTAACTATGGCTACACCTTC. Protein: CASSPGQGANYGYTF. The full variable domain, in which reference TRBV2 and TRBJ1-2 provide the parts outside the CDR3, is EPEVTQTPSHQVTQMGQEVILRCVPISNHLYFYWYRQILGQKVEFLVSFYNNEISEKSEIFDDQFSVERPDGSNFTLKIRSTKLEDSAMYFCASSPGQGANYGYTFGSGTRLTVV.

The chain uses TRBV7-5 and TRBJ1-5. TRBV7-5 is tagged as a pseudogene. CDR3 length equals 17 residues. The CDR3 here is CVRSLRDGRYSNQPQHF. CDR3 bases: TGTGTCAGAAGCCTTAGGGACGGGAGATATAGCAATCAGCCCCAGCATTTT.

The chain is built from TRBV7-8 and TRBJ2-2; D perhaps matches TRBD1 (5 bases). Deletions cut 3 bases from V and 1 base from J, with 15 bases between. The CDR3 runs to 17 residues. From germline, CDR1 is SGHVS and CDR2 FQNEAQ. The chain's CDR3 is CASSLPRTGMNTGELFF. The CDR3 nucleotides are TGTGCCAGCAGCTTGCCCCGAACAGGAATGAACACCGGGGAGCTGTTTTTT. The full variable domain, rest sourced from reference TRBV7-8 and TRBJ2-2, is GAGVSQSPRYKVAKRGQDVALRCDPISGHVSLFWYQQALGQGPEFLTYFQNEAQLDKSGLPSDRFFAERPEGSVSTLKIQRTQQEDSAVYLCASSLPRTGMNTGELFFGEGSRLTVL.

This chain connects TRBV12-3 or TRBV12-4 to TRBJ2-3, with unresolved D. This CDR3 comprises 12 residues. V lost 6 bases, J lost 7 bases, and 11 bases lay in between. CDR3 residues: CASSQDSYTQYF. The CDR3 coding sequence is TGTGCCAGCAGCCAAGACTCGTATACGCAGTATTTT.

The CDR3 here is CASTRQGMNTEAFF. DNA of the CDR3: TGTGCCAGCACTAGACAGGGGATGAACACTGAAGCTTTCTTT. This rearrangement joins TRBV6-5 to TRBJ1-1, with 8 bases fitting TRBD1. The CDR3 is 14 amino acids. Germline CDR1 is MNHEY and CDR2 is SVGAGI. With 7 bases clipped from V and 0 bases from J, the junction kept 4 bases outside the gene matches.

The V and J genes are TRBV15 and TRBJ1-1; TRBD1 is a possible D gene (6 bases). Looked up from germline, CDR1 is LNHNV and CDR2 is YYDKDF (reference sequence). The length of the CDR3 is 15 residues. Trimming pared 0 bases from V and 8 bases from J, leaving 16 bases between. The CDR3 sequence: CATSRDQQGGREAFF. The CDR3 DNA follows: TGTGCCACCAGCAGAGATCAACAGGGCGGACGAGAAGCTTTCTTT. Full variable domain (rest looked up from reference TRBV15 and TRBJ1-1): DAMVIQNPRYQVTQFGKPVTLSCSQTLNHNVMYWYQQKSSQAPKLLFHYYDKDFNNEADTPDNFQSRRPNTSFCFLDIRSPGLGDTAMYLCATSRDQQGGREAFFGQGTRLTVV.

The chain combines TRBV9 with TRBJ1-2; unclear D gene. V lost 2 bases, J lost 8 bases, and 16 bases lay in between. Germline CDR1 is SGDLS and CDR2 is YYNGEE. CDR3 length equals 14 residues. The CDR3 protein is CASSVGSLSRGYTF. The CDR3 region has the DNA TGTGCCAGCAGCGTCGGGAGCCTAAGCCGAGGCTACACCTTC.

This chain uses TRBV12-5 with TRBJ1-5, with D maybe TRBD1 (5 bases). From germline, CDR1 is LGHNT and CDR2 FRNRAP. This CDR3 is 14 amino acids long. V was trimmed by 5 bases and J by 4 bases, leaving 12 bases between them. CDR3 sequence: CASGAGLLNQPQHF. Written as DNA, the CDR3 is TGTGCTAGTGGTGCAGGGCTATTGAATCAGCCCCAGCATTTT. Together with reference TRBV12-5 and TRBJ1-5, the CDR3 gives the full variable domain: DARVTQTPRHKVTEMGQEVTMRCQPILGHNTVFWYRQTMMQGLELLAYFRNRAPLDDSGMPKDRFSAEMPDATLATLKIQPSEPRDSAVYFCASGAGLLNQPQHFGDGTRLSIL.

CDR3 DNA sequence: TGCGCCAGCAGCCAACTAGCGGCCAGAGATACGCAGTATTTT. Its protein is CASSQLAARDTQYF. The chain recombines TRBV4-1 with TRBJ2-3; 7 bases match TRBD2. CDR3 length: 14 residues. Unmatched junction bases numbered 4, after V lost 2 bases and J lost 5 bases. Germline assignment: CDR1 MGHRA and CDR2 YSYEKL.

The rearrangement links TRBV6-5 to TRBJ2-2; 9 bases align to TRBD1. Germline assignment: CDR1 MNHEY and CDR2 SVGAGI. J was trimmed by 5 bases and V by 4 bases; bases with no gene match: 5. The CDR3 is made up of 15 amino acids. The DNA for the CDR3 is TGTGCCAGCAGTTCCCGACAGGGGGTAACCGGGGAGCTGTTTTTT. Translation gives CASSSRQGVTGELFF.

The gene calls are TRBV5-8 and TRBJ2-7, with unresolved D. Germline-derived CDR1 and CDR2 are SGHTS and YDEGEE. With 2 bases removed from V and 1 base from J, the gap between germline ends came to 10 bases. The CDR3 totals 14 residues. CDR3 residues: CASSFTPVSYEQYV. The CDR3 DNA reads TGTGCCAGCAGCTTCACGCCAGTTTCCTACGAGCAGTACGTC.

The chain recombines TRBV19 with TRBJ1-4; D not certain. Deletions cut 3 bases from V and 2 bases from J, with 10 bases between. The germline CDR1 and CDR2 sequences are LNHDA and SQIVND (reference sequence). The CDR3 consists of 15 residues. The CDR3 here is CASSMAENTNEKLFF. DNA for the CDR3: TGTGCCAGTAGTATGGCTGAGAATACTAATGAAAAACTGTTTTTT.

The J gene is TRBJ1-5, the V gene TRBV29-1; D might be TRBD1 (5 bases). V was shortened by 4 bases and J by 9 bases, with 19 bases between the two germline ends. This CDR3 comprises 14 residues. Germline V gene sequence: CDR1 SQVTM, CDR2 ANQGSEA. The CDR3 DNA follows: TGCAGCGTTGTCCCTATCGAGGACATTGGGCCCCAGCATTTT. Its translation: CSVVPIEDIGPQHF. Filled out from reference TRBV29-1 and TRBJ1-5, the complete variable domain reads SAVISQKPSRDICQRGTSLTIQCQVDSQVTMMFWYRQQPGQSLTLIATANQGSEATYESGFVIDKFPISRPNLTFSTLTVSNMSPEDSSIYLCSVVPIEDIGPQHFGDGTRLSIL.

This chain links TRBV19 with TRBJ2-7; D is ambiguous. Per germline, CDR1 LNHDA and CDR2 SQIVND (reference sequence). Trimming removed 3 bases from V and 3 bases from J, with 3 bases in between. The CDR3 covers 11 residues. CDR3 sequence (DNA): TGTGCCAGTAGTATGGGCTACGAGCAGTACGTC. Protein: CASSMGYEQYV.

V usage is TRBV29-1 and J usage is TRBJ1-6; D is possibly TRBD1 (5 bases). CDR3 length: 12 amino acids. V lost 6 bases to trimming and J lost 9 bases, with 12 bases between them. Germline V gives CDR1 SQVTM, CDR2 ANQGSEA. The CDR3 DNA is TGCAGCGTGGGAGGTGGGGGTTCACCCCTCCACTTT. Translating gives CSVGGGGSPLHF.

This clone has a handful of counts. The CDR3 sequence is CASSLEQLASTVTQYF. DNA for the CDR3: TGTGCCAGCAGCTTAGAGCAACTAGCGAGTACTGTTACGCAGTATTTT. J is TRBJ2-3 and V is TRBV11-1; the match to TRBD2 covers 7 bases. J gave up 8 bases and V 1 base, and 12 bases lay outside the gene matches. The CDR3 contains 16 residues. Germline V CDR1 and CDR2: SGHAT, FQDESV (reference sequence).

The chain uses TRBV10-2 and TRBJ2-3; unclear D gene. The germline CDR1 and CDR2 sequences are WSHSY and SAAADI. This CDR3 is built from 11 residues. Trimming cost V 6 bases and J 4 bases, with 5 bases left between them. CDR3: CASRYPDTQYF. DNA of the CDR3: TGCGCCAGCAGGTACCCAGATACGCAGTATTTT.

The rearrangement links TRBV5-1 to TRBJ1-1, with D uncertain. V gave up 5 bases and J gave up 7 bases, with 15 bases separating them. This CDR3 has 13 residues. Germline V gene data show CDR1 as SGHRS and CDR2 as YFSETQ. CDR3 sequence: CASRGSDGGEAFF. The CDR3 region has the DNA TGCGCCAGCAGAGGGTCAGATGGAGGTGAAGCTTTCTTT.

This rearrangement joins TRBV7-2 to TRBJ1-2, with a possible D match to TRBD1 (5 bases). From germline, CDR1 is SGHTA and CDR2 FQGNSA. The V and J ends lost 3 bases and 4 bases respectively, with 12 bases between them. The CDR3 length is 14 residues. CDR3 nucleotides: TGTGCCAGCAGCTTCGACGGGGGAACCTATGGCTACACCTTC. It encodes CASSFDGGTYGYTF.

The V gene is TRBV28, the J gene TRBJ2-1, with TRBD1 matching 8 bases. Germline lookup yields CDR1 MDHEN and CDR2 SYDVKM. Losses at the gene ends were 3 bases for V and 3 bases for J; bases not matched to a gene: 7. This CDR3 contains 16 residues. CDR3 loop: CASSFQRTGFYNEQFF. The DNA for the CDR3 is TGTGCCAGCAGTTTCCAGAGGACAGGGTTCTACAATGAGCAGTTCTTC.